One and the same sample provided the 16 T cell receptor beta chains below, sequenced in a study of early T cells in non-severe SARS-CoV-2 infection. One entry per CDR3 protein results from TCRdb running MiXCR on the 5' RACE reads. The sample records 35,000 to 45,000 distinct CDR3 sequences, about 6% being singletons. The starting material was whole blood, obtained at baseline. The receptors originated from an adult who was a healthcare worker with PCR-confirmed SARS-CoV-2 infection or an uninfected control (not recorded which).

V and J are TRBV5-1 and TRBJ1-2; the match to TRBD1 covers 7 bases. The V gene end was trimmed by 3 bases and the J gene end by 4 bases; junction bases not matched to a gene: 9. The CDR3 has 15 residues. Germline V gene lookup returns CDR1 SGHRS and CDR2 YFSETQ. CDR3 nucleotides: TGCGCCAGCAGCTCCCGACAGGGAAGGTCCTATGGCTACACCTTC. Translated: CASSSRQGRSYGYTF.

This clonotype was seen many times. V is TRBV2 and J is TRBJ1-5, with unresolved D. The CDR3 is made up of 14 amino acids. Germline V gives CDR1 SNHLY, CDR2 FYNNEI. V was cut by 5 bases and J by 0 bases, with 8 bases left in between. The CDR3 region is CASSWGGSNQPQHF. CDR3 DNA: TGTGCCAGCAGTTGGGGAGGTAGCAATCAGCCCCAGCATTTT.

This clonotype was detected many times. The J gene is TRBJ2-7, the V gene TRBV7-9; TRBD2 is a possible D gene (5 bases). CDR3 size: 14 residues. V was clipped by 1 base and J by 3 bases, with 10 bases between them. CDR1 is SEHNR and CDR2 is FQNEAQ in the germline V gene (reference sequence). CDR3 in amino acids: CASSLELAHYEQYF. The CDR3 nucleotides read TGTGCCAGCAGCTTAGAGTTAGCGCACTACGAGCAGTACTTC. Full variable domain (outside the CDR3, taken from reference TRBV7-9 and TRBJ2-7): DTGVSQNPRHKITKRGQNVTFRCDPISEHNRLYWYRQTLGQGPEFLTYFQNEAQLEKSRLLSDRFSAERPKGSFSTLEIQRTEQGDSAMYLCASSLELAHYEQYFGPGTRLTVT.

This clonotype has a count of ten or more. V gene TRBV12-3 or TRBV12-4 combines with J gene TRBJ1-4, with 10 bases that match TRBD1. Trimming removed 6 bases from V and 8 bases from J; junction bases left unmatched: 9. The CDR3 runs 15 residues. CDR3 DNA sequence: TGTGCCAGCAGGGCCGAGGACAGGGGGAACGAAAAACTGTTTTTT. This sequence encodes CASRAEDRGNEKLFF.

V is TRBV7-9 and J is TRBJ1-1; D ambiguous. The CDR3 consists of 13 residues. Trimming pared 5 bases from V and 3 bases from J, leaving 10 bases between. The V gene's germline CDR1 is SEHNR and CDR2 FQNEAQ (reference sequence). CDR3 nucleotides: TGTGCCAGCAGCCTACCAAACGACACTGAAGCTTTCTTT. It encodes CASSLPNDTEAFF.

This clonotype was detected ten times or more. The V call is TRBV28, the J call TRBJ2-3; D perhaps matches TRBD1 (5 bases). The V end lost 8 bases, the J end lost 2 bases, and 17 bases lay between the germline ends. The germline gives CDR1 MDHEN, CDR2 SYDVKM. The CDR3 is 15 residues long. Here the CDR3 reads CASEDNQFFTDTQYF. The CDR3, as DNA: TGTGCCAGCGAGGACAACCAATTTTTCACAGATACGCAGTATTTT.

This clonotype was seen a few times. The J gene is TRBJ1-4, the V gene TRBV4-1; D is undetermined. Germline loops: CDR1 MGHRA, CDR2 YSYEKL. Trimming stripped 4 bases from V and 4 bases from J, with 4 bases between. This CDR3 spans 12 amino acids. CDR3 in amino acids: CASSRVNEKLFF. CDR3 coding DNA: TGCGCCAGCAGCCGAGTTAATGAAAAACTGTTTTTT.

This clonotype was picked up many times. This rearrangement joins TRBV20-1 to TRBJ2-5, with D uncertain. V lost 4 bases, J lost 0 bases, and 9 bases lay in between. The CDR3 is 13 residues long. CDR1 is DFQATT and CDR2 is SNEGSKA in the germline V gene (reference sequence). DNA of the CDR3: TGCAGTGCTAAAGCGCCGTACCAAGAGACCCAGTACTTC. Translating gives CSAKAPYQETQYF.

The chain uses TRBV6-2 or TRBV6-3 and TRBJ2-7, with D perhaps matching TRBD2 (6 bases). Trimming stripped 6 bases from V and 2 bases from J, with 11 bases between. CDR1 and CDR2 from the germline V gene are MNHEY and SVGEGT. The CDR3 is 13 amino acids. CDR3 bases: TGTGCCAGCAGCCCCGGGACTCCCTACGAGCAGTACTTC. It yields the protein CASSPGTPYEQYF.

The gene calls are TRBV4-3 and TRBJ1-3, with 8 bases matching TRBD1. The CDR3 totals 15 residues. V was pared by 1 base and J by 3 bases, with 2 bases of the junction left unmatched. The germline V gene encodes CDR1 LGHNA and CDR2 YSLEER. CDR3: CASSQGGTGGNTIYF. CDR3 nucleotide sequence: TGCGCCAGCAGCCAAGGAGGGACAGGTGGAAACACCATATATTTT.

This clonotype was seen at least ten times. This chain connects TRBV13 to TRBJ2-1; D possibly corresponds to TRBD1 (7 bases). The CDR3 covers 16 residues. Germline V lookup: CDR1 PRHDT, CDR2 FYEKMQ (reference sequence). V was trimmed by 5 bases and J by 2 bases, leaving 16 bases between them. CDR3 amino acids: CASSPRQGGTYNEQFF. CDR3 nucleotide sequence: TGTGCCAGCAGCCCTAGACAGGGAGGCACCTACAATGAGCAGTTCTTC.

This clonotype was counted at least ten times. V and J are TRBV3-1 and TRBJ2-7; TRBD1 aligns across 8 bases. The germline gives CDR1 LGHDT, CDR2 YNNKEL (reference sequence). V shed 4 bases, J shed 3 bases, and the junction held 8 bases outside the gene matches. This CDR3 region has 15 residues. In DNA, the CDR3 is TGTGCCAGCAGCCGAGGGACAGGACATCTCTACGAGCAGTACTTC. Protein sequence: CASSRGTGHLYEQYF.

This clonotype was seen repeatedly, ten times or more. The CDR3 sequence is CATSGGYGYTF. The CDR3 coding sequence is TGTGCCACCTCAGGGGGCTATGGCTACACCTTC. The rearrangement joins TRBV24-1 to TRBJ1-2; TRBD1 aligns across 7 bases. After removal of 9 bases from V and 4 bases from J, the junction contained 1 base not matched to a gene. Germline CDR1 reads KGHDR; CDR2 reads SFDVKD. This CDR3 is built from 11 residues.

The sample holds a few counts of this clonotype. CDR3 residues: CASSPGIGSNEKLFF. Here the CDR3 DNA reads TGTGCCAGCTCACCAGGGATAGGGTCGAATGAAAAACTGTTTTTT. This chain links TRBV18 with TRBJ1-4; D not certain. Trimming took 2 bases from V and 5 from J, leaving 12 bases between them. CDR3 length: 15 residues. The germline gives CDR1 KGHSH, CDR2 LQKENI.

This clonotype was recorded at least ten times. The chain carries TRBV28 and TRBJ1-6; D is possibly TRBD1 (5 bases). Germline V gene lookup returns CDR1 MDHEN and CDR2 SYDVKM. Trimming shortened V by 5 bases and J by 3 bases, and 14 bases separated the two germline ends. The CDR3 spans 16 residues. CDR3 protein: CASSPRRGNYNSPLHF. The CDR3 DNA reads TGTGCCAGCAGTCCCCGGCGGGGGAACTATAATTCACCCCTCCACTTT.

This clonotype has ten or more counts. The chain joins TRBV7-6 to TRBJ1-1; D gene ambiguous. CDR3 length: 13 residues. Germline V lookup: CDR1 SGHVS, CDR2 FNYEAQ. V was pared by 1 base and J by 3 bases, with 6 bases between. The CDR3 DNA sequence: TGTGCCAGCAGCTTAGAGGCGGACACTGAAGCTTTCTTT. It specifies CASSLEADTEAFF. The whole variable domain, remainder taken from reference TRBV7-6 and TRBJ1-1, is GAGVSQSPRYKVTKRGQDVALRCDPISGHVSLYWYRQALGQGPEFLTYFNYEAQQDKSGLPNDRFSAERPEGSISTLTIQRTEQRDSAMYRCASSLEADTEAFFGQGTRLTVV.